The 5 T cell receptor beta chains given below trace back to one sample, sequenced in a study of cytomegalovirus exposure and HLA in healthy donors. In the PCR, 60 Vbeta and 13 Jbeta primers were used. Using immunoSEQ multiplex PCR, the repertoire was profiled, and TCRdb retains in-frame clones only, with some absent. The table lists some 130,000 clones, roughly two thirds of them singletons. The source material was PBMCs. The origin of the receptors is a woman aged 40 to 49 in good health and CMV-seronegative.

The count of this clone is one. CDR3 sequence reads: CASSRDRGQETQYF. CDR3 coding DNA: TGTGCCAGCAGCAGGGACAGGGGCCAAGAGACCCAGTACTTC. This chain links TRBV2 with TRBJ2-5; 10 nucleotides agree with TRBD1. The CDR3 length is 14 residues. V gave up 6 bases and J gave up 1 base; unmatched junction bases: 2. The V gene's germline CDR1 is SNHLY and CDR2 FYNNEI.

This sequence joins TRBV27 and TRBJ1-4; 7 nucleotides match TRBD1. V shed 0 bases and J 8 bases; nucleotides not matched to a gene: 6. In germline, CDR1 is MNHEY, CDR2 SMNVEV (reference sequence). CDR3 length: 15 amino acids. The CDR3: CASSLSVQGREKLFF. The CDR3, as DNA: TGTGCCAGCAGTTTATCGGTACAGGGGAGGGAAAAACTGTTTTTT.

CDR3 nucleotide sequence: TGCGCCAGCAGCTCCACGGGGAATGGCTACACCTTC. Translated: CASSSTGNGYTF. The chain carries TRBV5-1 and TRBJ1-2, with D hard to call. This CDR3 contains 12 residues. The germline gives CDR1 SGHRS, CDR2 YFSETQ. Deletions cut 3 bases from V and 6 bases from J, with 9 bases between.

This clone was detected once. This chain connects TRBV29-1 to TRBJ2-7; TRBD1 is a possible D gene (6 bases). Germline V gene lookup returns CDR1 SQVTM and CDR2 ANQGSEA. V dropped 2 bases and J dropped 3 bases, with 14 bases sitting between them. CDR3 length: 14 amino acids. The CDR3 loop is CSVETGNPCYEQYV. In DNA form, the CDR3 reads TGCAGCGTTGAAACAGGGAACCCCTGCTACGAGCAGTACGTC.

The chain carries TRBV4-3 and TRBJ1-1; the D gene is possibly TRBD1 (5 bases). The CDR3 runs 14 residues. In germline, CDR1 is LGHNA, CDR2 YSLEER. V dropped 3 bases and J dropped 4 bases, with 12 bases sitting between them. CDR3 region: CASSQGGVGTEAFF. In DNA, the CDR3 is TGCGCCAGCAGCCAGGGGGGGGTAGGCACTGAAGCTTTCTTT.